A selection of T cell receptor beta chains follows, all from one sample in a study of T cells after yellow fever vaccination. One entry per CDR3 protein, called by TCRdb with MiXCR from the 5' RACE reads. The sample records 400,000 or so distinct CDR3 sequences, around a sixth being singletons. Sequences were derived from PBMCs, sampled before the yellow fever booster vaccination. The receptors shown here come from a man aged 18 to 30 who received the YFV17D yellow fever vaccine. Both conserved end residues are part of each CDR3.

V	J	CDR3
TRBV6-2/TRBV6-3	TRBJ2-1	CASSPLAGAGNEQFF
TRBV29-1	TRBJ2-1	CSVTGSGQTKGGSYNEQFF
TRBV5-1	TRBJ2-5	CASGFSGGAAETQYF
TRBV6-5	TRBJ1-6	CATTTDYNSPLHF
TRBV29-1	TRBJ2-5	CSVGGAGGRRETQYF
TRBV6-2/TRBV6-3	TRBJ2-2	CASSYSIEKANTGELFF
TRBV12-3/TRBV12-4	TRBJ1-6	CASSLAQDGVSPLHF
TRBV7-2	TRBJ1-1	CASRQGMAEAFF
TRBV20-1	TRBJ2-5	CSARDPTGGETQYF
TRBV4-1	TRBJ1-1	CASSREGAMNTEAFF
TRBV29-1	TRBJ2-3	CSAAEIVADTQYF
TRBV13	TRBJ2-5	CASSPGTSWETQYF
TRBV7-9	TRBJ1-1	CASLGGNTEAFF